This TCR beta chain was retrieved from a study of OX40 agonist ivuxolimab in advanced cancers. Data came from immunoSEQ multiplex PCR; TCRdb stores just in-frame clones and leaves some out. The sample carries around 61,000 clones, 92% recorded once. Germline CDR1 MNHEY, CDR2 SVGAGI. The CDR3 is made up of 14 amino acids. Unmatched junction bases numbered 5, after V lost 7 bases and J lost 7 bases. With baseline, cycle 4 day 1, and cycle 7 day 1 as timepoints, blood was sampled. The TCR was taken from an adult with an advanced solid tumor such as melanoma, head and neck, liver or kidney cancer. The chain joins TRBV6-5 to TRBJ1-6; 9 nucleotides line up with TRBD1. The starting material was CD4+ or CD8+ T cells sorted from blood, obtained in a trial of the OX40 agonist ivuxolimab. The CDR3 sequence: CASNFGTGNSPLHF. The CDR3 DNA follows: TGTGCCAGCAATTTCGGGACAGGGAATTCACCCCTCCACTTT.